This entry is about one T cell receptor beta chain. This sample was included in a study of blood T cell repertoires in COVID-19. Per the authors' pipeline: Cell counts per sample came from amplifying reference gene primers. TCRdb keeps only in-frame clones here, not all; method: immunoSEQ multiplex PCR. That table gives V, J and clone size, and the DNA gave D and trimming. The table lists 45,000 to 50,000 clones, approximately 88% of them singletons. Trimming at V came to 1 base and at J to 7 bases, leaving 5 bases not matched to a gene. Germline V gene lookup returns CDR1 LGHDT and CDR2 YNNKEL (reference sequence). The CDR3 totals 14 residues.

The chain joins TRBV3-1 (or the pseudogene TRBV3-2) to TRBJ1-2; TRBD1 matches at 8 bases. This TCR came from a man in his sixties or seventies with acute or convalescent COVID-19. The specimen was peripheral blood. CDR3 nucleotide sequence: TGTGCCAGCAGCCAAGGCCGGGACAGGCTTGGCTACACCTTC. Its translation: CASSQGRDRLGYTF.